This T cell receptor (beta chain) was found in a study of shared clonotypes between healthy human individuals. Naive CD8 cells comprised CD45RO-negative, CCR7-positively selected cells, excluding terminally differentiated effector memory CD45RA+ cells. Germline V gene data show CDR1 as SGHTA and CDR2 as FQGNSA. The CDR3 loop spans 15 amino acids. V shed 0 bases and J shed 0 bases, with 8 bases lying between them. Measured with immunoSEQ multiplex PCR; TCRdb has only the in-frame clones, and not every one. The data contain around 2,100,000 clones, about 95% of them seen just once; the ten biggest clones take up 0.9% to 1.5%.

Sequencing was carried out using naive CD8+ T cells sorted from blood. This clonotype was sampled from a man aged 18 to 29 in good health. The J gene is TRBJ1-1, the V gene TRBV7-2; D gene ambiguous. CDR3 in DNA: TGTGCCAGCAGCTTAGCGGGGTCGCTGAACACTGAAGCTTTCTTT. Its protein is CASSLAGSLNTEAFF.